The source of this T cell receptor beta chain is a study of blood T cell repertoires in COVID-19. Only in-frame clones appear in the TCRdb table, and some are missing; sequencing was by immunoSEQ multiplex PCR. This table holds just over 300,000 clones, nearly 90% found once. The Seattle site enrolled patients during active infection and followed them longitudinally. The V gene's germline CDR1 is LGHDT and CDR2 YNNKEL (reference sequence). The J segment lost 8 bases and the V segment lost 4 bases, leaving 10 bases of the junction unmatched. The CDR3 has 15 residues. What was sequenced was peripheral blood. This chain links TRBV3-1 (or the pseudogene TRBV3-2) with TRBJ2-1; 8 bases align to TRBD1. This receptor was obtained from a woman in her twenties or thirties with COVID-19, enrolled during active disease. The CDR3 spells CASSLRQGSFDEQFF. The DNA for the CDR3 is TGTGCCAGCAGCCTTCGACAGGGGAGTTTCGATGAGCAGTTCTTC.